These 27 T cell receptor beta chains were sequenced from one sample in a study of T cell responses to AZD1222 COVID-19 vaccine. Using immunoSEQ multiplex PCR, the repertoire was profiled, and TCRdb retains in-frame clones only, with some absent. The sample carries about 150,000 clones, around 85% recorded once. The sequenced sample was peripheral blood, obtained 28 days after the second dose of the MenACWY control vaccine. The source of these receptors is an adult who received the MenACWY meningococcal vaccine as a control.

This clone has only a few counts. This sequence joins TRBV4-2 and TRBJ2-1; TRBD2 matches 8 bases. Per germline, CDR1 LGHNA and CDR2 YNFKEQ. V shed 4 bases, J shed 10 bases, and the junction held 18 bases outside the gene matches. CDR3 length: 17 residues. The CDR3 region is CASSRDTSGVAGSEQFF. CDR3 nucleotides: TGTGCCAGCAGCCGCGATACCTCTGGGGTAGCGGGATCCGAGCAGTTCTTC.

The CDR3 DNA is TGTGCCAGCAGCCCCGGGGGAGGGCTCAGGAATAACTATGGCTACACCTTC. Its translation: CASSPGGGLRNNYGYTF. The J gene is TRBJ1-2, the V gene TRBV7-8; possibly TRBD1 for D (5 bases). Trimming removed 5 bases from V and 1 base from J, with 20 bases in between. CDR1 SGHVS and CDR2 FQNEAQ come from the germline V gene. The CDR3 sequence is 17 residues long.

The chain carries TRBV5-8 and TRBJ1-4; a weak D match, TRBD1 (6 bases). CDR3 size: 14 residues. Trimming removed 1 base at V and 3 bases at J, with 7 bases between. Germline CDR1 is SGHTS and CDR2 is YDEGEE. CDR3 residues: CASSLTGSNEKLFF. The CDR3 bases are TGTGCCAGCAGCTTGACAGGGTCTAATGAAAAACTGTTTTTT. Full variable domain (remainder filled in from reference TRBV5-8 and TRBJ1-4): EAGVTQSPTHLIKTRGQQATLRCSPISGHTSVYWYQQALGLGLQFLLWYDEGEERNRGNFPPRFSGRQFPNYSSELNVNALELEDSALYLCASSLTGSNEKLFFGSGTQLSVL.

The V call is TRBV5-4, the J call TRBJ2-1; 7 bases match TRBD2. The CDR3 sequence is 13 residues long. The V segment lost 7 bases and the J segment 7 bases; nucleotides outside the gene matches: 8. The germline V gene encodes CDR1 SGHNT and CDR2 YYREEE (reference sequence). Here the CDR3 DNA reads TGTGCCAGCCGGGGACTAATGGGGAATGAGCAGTTCTTC. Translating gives CASRGLMGNEQFF. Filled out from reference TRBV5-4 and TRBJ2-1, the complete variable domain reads ETGVTQSPTHLIKTRGQQVTLRCSSQSGHNTVSWYQQALGQGPQFIFQYYREEENGRGNFPPRFSGLQFPNYSSELNVNALELDDSALYLCASRGLMGNEQFFGPGTRLTVL.

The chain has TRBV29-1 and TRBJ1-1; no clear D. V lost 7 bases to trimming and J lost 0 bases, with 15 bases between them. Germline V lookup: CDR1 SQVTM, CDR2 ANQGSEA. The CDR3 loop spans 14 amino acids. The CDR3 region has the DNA TGCAGCGCAGTTGAGGATGCCATGAACACTGAAGCTTTCTTT. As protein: CSAVEDAMNTEAFF.

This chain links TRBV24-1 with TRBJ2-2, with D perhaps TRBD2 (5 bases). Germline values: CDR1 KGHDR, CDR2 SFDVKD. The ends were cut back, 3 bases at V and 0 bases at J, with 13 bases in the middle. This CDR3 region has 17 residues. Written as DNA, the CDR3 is TGTGCCACCAGTGATCAGAACCGGGAAACGAACACCGGGGAGCTGTTTTTT. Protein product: CATSDQNRETNTGELFF.

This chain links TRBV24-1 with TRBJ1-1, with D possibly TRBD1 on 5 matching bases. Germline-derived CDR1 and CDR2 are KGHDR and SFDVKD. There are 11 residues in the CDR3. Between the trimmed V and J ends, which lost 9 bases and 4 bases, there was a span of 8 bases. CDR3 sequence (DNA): TGTGCCACCCAGGGTTCCACTGAAGCTTTCTTT. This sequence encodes CATQGSTEAFF.

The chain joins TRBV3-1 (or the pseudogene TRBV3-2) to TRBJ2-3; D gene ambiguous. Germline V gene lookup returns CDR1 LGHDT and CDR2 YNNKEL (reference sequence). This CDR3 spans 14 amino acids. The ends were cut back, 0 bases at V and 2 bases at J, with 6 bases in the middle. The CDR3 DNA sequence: TGTGCCAGCAGCCAAGATCACTACACAGATACGCAGTATTTT. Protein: CASSQDHYTDTQYF.

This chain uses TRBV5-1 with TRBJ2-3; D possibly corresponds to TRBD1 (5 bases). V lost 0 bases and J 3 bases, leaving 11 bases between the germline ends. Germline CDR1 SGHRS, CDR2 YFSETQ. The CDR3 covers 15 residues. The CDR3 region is CASSLGNSGTDTQYF. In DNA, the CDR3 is TGCGCCAGCAGCTTGGGGAATTCAGGGACAGATACGCAGTATTTT.

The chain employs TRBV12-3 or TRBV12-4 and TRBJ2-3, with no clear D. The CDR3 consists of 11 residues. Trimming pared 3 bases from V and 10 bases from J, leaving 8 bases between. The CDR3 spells CASSFKLAQYF. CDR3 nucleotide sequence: TGTGCCAGCAGTTTTAAGTTGGCGCAGTATTTT.

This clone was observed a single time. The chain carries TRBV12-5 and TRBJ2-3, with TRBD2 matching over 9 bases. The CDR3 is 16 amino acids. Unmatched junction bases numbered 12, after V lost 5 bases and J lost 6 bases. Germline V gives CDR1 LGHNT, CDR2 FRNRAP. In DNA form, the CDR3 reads TGTGCTAGTGGTAAAAGCGGGGGGCCCAATATGGATACGCAGTATTTT. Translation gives CASGKSGGPNMDTQYF.

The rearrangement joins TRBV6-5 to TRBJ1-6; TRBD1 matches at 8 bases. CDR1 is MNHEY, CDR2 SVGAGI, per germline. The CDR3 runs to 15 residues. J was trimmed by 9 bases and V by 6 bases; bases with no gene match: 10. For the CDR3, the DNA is TGTGCCAGCAGGCCTCCCGGACAGGGAAGTTCACCCCTCCACTTT. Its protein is CASRPPGQGSSPLHF.

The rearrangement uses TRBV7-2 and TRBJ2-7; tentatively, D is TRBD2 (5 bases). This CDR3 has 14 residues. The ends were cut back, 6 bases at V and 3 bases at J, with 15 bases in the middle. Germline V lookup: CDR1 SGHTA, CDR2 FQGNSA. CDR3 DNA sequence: TGTGCCAGCAGTAGGGCTAGCAGTCTCTACGAGCAGTACTTC. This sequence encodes CASSRASSLYEQYF.

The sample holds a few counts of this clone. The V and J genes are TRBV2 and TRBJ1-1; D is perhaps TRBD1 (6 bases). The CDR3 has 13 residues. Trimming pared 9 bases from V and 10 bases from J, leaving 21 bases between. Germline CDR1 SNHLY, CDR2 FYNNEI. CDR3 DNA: TGTGCCAGTCGCGCGGGGACAACCCCTGGAGCTTTCTTT. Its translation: CASRAGTTPGAFF.

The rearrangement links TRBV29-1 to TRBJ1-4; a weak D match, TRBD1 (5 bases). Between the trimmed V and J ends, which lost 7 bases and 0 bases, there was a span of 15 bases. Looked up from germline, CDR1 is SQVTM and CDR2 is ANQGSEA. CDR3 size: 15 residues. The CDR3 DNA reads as TGCAGCGCCCGTGGGGGGACTCCAACTAATGAAAAACTGTTTTTT. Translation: CSARGGTPTNEKLFF.

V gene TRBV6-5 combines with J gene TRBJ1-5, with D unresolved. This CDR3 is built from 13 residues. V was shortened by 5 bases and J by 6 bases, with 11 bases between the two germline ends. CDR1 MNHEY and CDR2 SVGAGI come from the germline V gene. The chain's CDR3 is CASSLGDLQPQHF. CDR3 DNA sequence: TGTGCCAGCAGTCTGGGTGATCTTCAGCCCCAGCATTTT.

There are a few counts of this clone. The CDR3 DNA follows: TGTGCCAGCAGCTTGGTATCCGGGGGGGATGAGACCCAGTACTTC. Encoded protein: CASSLVSGGDETQYF. The rearrangement uses TRBV5-4 and TRBJ2-5, with 8 bases fitting TRBD2. V was pared by 0 bases and J by 5 bases, with 6 bases of the junction left unmatched. CDR1 is SGHNT and CDR2 is YYREEE in the germline V gene (reference sequence). The CDR3 loop spans 15 amino acids. Supplemented by reference TRBV5-4 and TRBJ2-5, the full variable domain reads ETGVTQSPTHLIKTRGQQVTLRCSSQSGHNTVSWYQQALGQGPQFIFQYYREEENGRGNFPPRFSGLQFPNYSSELNVNALELDDSALYLCASSLVSGGDETQYFGPGTRLLVL.

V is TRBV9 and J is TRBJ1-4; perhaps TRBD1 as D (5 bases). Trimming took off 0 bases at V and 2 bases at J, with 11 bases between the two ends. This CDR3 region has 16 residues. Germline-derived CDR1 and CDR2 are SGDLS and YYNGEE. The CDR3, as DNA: TGTGCCAGCAGCGTAGATGTAGGGGACACTAATGAAAAACTGTTTTTT. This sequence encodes CASSVDVGDTNEKLFF.

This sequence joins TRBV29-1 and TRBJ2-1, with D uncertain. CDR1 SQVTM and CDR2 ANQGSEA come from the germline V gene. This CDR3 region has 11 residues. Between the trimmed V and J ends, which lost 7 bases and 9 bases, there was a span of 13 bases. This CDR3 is CSATDVSEQFF. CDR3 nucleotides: TGCAGCGCTACGGACGTAAGTGAGCAGTTCTTC.

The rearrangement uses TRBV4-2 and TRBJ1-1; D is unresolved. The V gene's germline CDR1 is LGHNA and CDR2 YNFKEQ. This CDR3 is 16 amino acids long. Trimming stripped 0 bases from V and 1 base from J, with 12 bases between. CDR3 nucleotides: TGTGCCAGCAGCCAAGATCCGGTCAGGAGGAACACTGAAGCTTTCTTT. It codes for CASSQDPVRRNTEAFF.

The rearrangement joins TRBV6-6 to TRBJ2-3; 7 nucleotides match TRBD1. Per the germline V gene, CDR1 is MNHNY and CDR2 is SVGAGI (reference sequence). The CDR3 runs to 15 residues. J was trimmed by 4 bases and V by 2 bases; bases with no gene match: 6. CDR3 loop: CASSYTIQGPDTQYF. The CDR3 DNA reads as TGTGCCAGCAGTTACACTATACAGGGGCCAGATACGCAGTATTTT.

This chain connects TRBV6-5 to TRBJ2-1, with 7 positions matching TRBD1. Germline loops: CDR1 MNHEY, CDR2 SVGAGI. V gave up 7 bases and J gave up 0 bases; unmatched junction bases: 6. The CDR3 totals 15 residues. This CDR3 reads CASTSPGGSYNEQFF. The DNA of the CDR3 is TGTGCCAGCACCTCCCCAGGGGGCTCCTACAATGAGCAGTTCTTC.

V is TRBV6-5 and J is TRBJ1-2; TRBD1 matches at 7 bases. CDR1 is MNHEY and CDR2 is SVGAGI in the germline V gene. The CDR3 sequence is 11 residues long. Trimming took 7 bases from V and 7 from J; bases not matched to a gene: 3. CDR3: CASTRQGGYTF. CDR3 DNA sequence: TGTGCCAGCACCCGACAGGGTGGCTACACCTTC.

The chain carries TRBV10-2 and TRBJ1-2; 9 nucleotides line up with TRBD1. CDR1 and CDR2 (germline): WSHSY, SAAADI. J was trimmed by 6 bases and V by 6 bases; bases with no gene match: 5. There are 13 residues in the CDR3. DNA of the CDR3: TGCGCCAGCAGCCCCGGGACAGGGAATGGCTACACCTTC. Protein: CASSPGTGNGYTF.

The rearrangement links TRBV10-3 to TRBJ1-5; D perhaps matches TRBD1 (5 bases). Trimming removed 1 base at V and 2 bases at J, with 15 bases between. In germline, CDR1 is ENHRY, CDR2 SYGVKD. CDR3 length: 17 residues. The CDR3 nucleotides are TGTGCCATCAGTGAGTTCGGGGAGGGGAAGGGCAATCAGCCCCAGCATTTT. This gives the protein CAISEFGEGKGNQPQHF.

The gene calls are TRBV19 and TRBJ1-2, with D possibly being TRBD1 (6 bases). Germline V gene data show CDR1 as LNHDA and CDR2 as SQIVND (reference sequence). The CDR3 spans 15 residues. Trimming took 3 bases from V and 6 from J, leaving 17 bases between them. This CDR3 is CASSILGGGEDGYTF. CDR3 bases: TGTGCCAGTAGTATTCTCGGCGGGGGCGAGGATGGCTACACCTTC.

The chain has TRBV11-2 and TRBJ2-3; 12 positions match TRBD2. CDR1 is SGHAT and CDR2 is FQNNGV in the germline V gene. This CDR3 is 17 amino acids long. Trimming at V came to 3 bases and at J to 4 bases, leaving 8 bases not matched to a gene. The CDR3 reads CASSFGSLAGGADTQYF. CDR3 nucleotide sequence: TGTGCCAGCAGCTTTGGAAGCCTAGCGGGGGGGGCAGATACGCAGTATTTT.